A single sample is the source of the 18 T cell receptor beta chains below, sequenced in a study of cytomegalovirus exposure and HLA in healthy donors. The repertoire was sequenced with immunoSEQ multiplex PCR; TCRdb's copy has only in-frame clones and lacks some. The profile covers 250,000 to 400,000 clones, with over 75% appearing a single time and roughly 0.96% taken by the ten largest. The sample taken for sequencing was PBMCs. The receptors were gathered from a man aged 25 to 45 in good health and CMV-seronegative.

The V and J genes are TRBV2 and TRBJ1-6, with 9 bases matching TRBD1. Germline V CDR1 and CDR2: SNHLY, FYNNEI. V trimming: 10 bases; J trimming: 9 bases; junction bases outside the gene matches: 16. This CDR3 is built from 16 residues. The CDR3 coding sequence is TGTGCCACAGCGGGGGACAGGGAATTTTTACTTTCACCCCTCCACTTT. This gives the protein CATAGDREFLLSPLHF.

The chain recombines TRBV4-3 with TRBJ2-3; TRBD1 might be the D (5 bases). V was shortened by 0 bases and J by 6 bases, with 16 bases between the two germline ends. The CDR3 is made up of 16 amino acids. CDR1 is LGHNA and CDR2 is YSLEER in the germline V gene. CDR3 nucleotides: TGCGCCAGCAGCCAAGATAGGGGTAATGGGGCGGATACGCAGTATTTT. Encoded protein: CASSQDRGNGADTQYF.

The J gene is TRBJ1-6, the V gene TRBV19, with D hard to call. The germline V gene has CDR1 LNHDA and CDR2 SQIVND (reference sequence). With 5 bases removed from V and 7 bases from J, the gap between germline ends came to 9 bases. The CDR3 is made up of 13 amino acids. As DNA, the CDR3 is TGTGCCAGTAGTGCAGAAATCAATTCACCCCTCCACTTT. This translates into CASSAEINSPLHF.

The chain combines TRBV27 with TRBJ1-2; the D is unclear. From germline, CDR1 is MNHEY and CDR2 SMNVEV (reference sequence). V lost 7 bases and J lost 9, with 15 bases in between. The CDR3 is 12 amino acids. The CDR3 here is CASTPDGISYTF. The CDR3 nucleotides read TGTGCCAGCACCCCCGACGGGATAAGCTACACCTTC.

V gene TRBV20-1 combines with J gene TRBJ2-7; possible D gene TRBD1, 5 bases. Trimming pared 5 bases from V and 4 bases from J, leaving 9 bases between. Per the germline V gene, CDR1 is DFQATT and CDR2 is SNEGSKA (reference sequence). There are 11 residues in the CDR3. CDR3 residues: CSAAPGYEQYF. CDR3 sequence (DNA): TGCAGTGCTGCCCCAGGGTACGAGCAGTACTTC.

Here the CDR3 reads CASSLNFIGVTREPGQTNTGELFF. CDR3 nucleotides: TGTGCCAGCAGTTTAAATTTCATCGGAGTAACCCGCGAGCCGGGACAGACGAACACCGGGGAGCTGTTTTTT. The chain combines TRBV27 with TRBJ2-2, with 7 bases that match TRBD1. Germline CDR1 reads MNHEY; CDR2 reads SMNVEV (reference sequence). This CDR3 contains 24 residues. Trimming removed 2 bases from V and 0 bases from J; junction bases left unmatched: 27.

Here the CDR3 reads CASSLEGENNYGYTF. In nucleotides, the CDR3 is TGCGCCAGCAGCTTGGAGGGGGAAAATAACTATGGCTACACCTTC. The chain carries TRBV5-1 and TRBJ1-2, with a tentative D call TRBD1 (6 bases). V gave up 0 bases and J gave up 1 base, with 10 bases separating them. Germline lookup yields CDR1 SGHRS and CDR2 YFSETQ. The CDR3 length is 15 residues.

The genes are TRBV18 and TRBJ2-5, with TRBD1 as a possible D gene (7 bases). Germline-derived CDR1 and CDR2 are KGHSH and LQKENI. V was clipped by 5 bases and J by 4 bases, with 11 bases between them. The CDR3 consists of 13 residues. DNA of the CDR3: TGTGCCAGCTCAGGTCAGGGGGGAGAGACCCAGTACTTC. Residues: CASSGQGGETQYF.

V is TRBV11-2 and J is TRBJ2-3; tentatively, D is TRBD2 (5 bases). The V end lost 5 bases, the J end lost 7 bases, and 13 bases lay between the germline ends. The CDR3 loop spans 13 amino acids. CDR1 is SGHAT, CDR2 FQNNGV, per germline. The CDR3 region has the DNA TGTGCCAGCAGCGAAGGGAGTTCGTATACGCAGTATTTT. Translated, it gives CASSEGSSYTQYF. Together with reference TRBV11-2 and TRBJ2-3, the CDR3 gives the full variable domain: EAGVAQSPRYKIIEKRQSVAFWCNPISGHATLYWYQQILGQGPKLLIQFQNNGVVDDSQLPKDRFSAERLKGVDSTLKIQPAKLEDSAVYLCASSEGSSYTQYFGPGTRLTVL.

This chain links TRBV5-1 with TRBJ2-1; the match to TRBD2 covers 7 bases. V was clipped by 7 bases and J by 2 bases; unmatched bases: 3. CDR1 and CDR2 (germline): SGHRS, YFSETQ. The CDR3 has 13 amino acids. The CDR3 coding sequence is TGCGCCAGCCGTGGGGGGGCCTACAATGAGCAGTTCTTC. This encodes CASRGGAYNEQFF.

The chain links TRBV11-2 to TRBJ2-2; no clear D gene. V gave up 0 bases and J gave up 6 bases, with 8 bases separating them. The CDR3 runs to 14 residues. Germline values: CDR1 SGHAT, CDR2 FQNNGV. The CDR3 nucleotides read TGTGCCAGCAGCTTAGACACCCCGGCCGGGGAGCTGTTTTTT. Translating it yields CASSLDTPAGELFF.

This chain links TRBV7-9 with TRBJ1-2; D not resolved. There are 11 residues in the CDR3. From germline, CDR1 is SEHNR and CDR2 FQNEAQ (reference sequence). V lost 3 bases, J lost 8 bases, and 7 bases lay in between. CDR3 bases: TGTGCCAGCAGCTTCCAGATGGGCTACACCTTC. Protein sequence: CASSFQMGYTF.

V is TRBV10-2 and J is TRBJ2-2, with D perhaps TRBD2 (6 bases). The length of the CDR3 is 17 residues. Trimming removed 2 bases from V and 3 bases from J, with 16 bases in between. Germline CDR1 reads WSHSY; CDR2 reads SAAADI. This CDR3 is CASSEPPGGWHTGELFF. CDR3 nucleotides: TGCGCCAGCAGTGAGCCCCCCGGGGGTTGGCACACCGGGGAGCTGTTTTTT.

The chain employs TRBV7-9 and TRBJ1-1; tentatively, D is TRBD1 (5 bases). The V end lost 6 bases, the J end lost 3 bases, and 23 bases lay between the germline ends. Per germline, CDR1 SEHNR and CDR2 FQNEAQ (reference sequence). The CDR3 is 17 amino acids. CDR3 in DNA: TGTGCCAGCAGTCTAGGACAAAATAGAGGTGCGGACACTGAAGCTTTCTTT. Protein: CASSLGQNRGADTEAFF.

The CDR3 DNA sequence: TGTGCCAGCAGTGGTAGCTGGGGCGATCAGCCCCAGCATTTT. Amino acids: CASSGSWGDQPQHF. The chain is built from TRBV6-1 and TRBJ1-5; D is possibly TRBD1 (5 bases). The CDR3 runs to 14 residues. Germline CDR1 reads MNHNS; CDR2 reads SASEGT. The germline V and J ends were trimmed by 4 bases and 5 bases, with 12 bases remaining between them.

The V and J genes are TRBV6-1 and TRBJ1-1; 8 nucleotides agree with TRBD1. V lost 6 bases and J lost 0; bases outside the gene matches: 3. This CDR3 has 14 residues. Germline CDR1 and CDR2: MNHNS and SASEGT. CDR3 DNA sequence: TGTGCCAGCAGGGACAGGGCAGTGAACACTGAAGCTTTCTTT. Translated: CASRDRAVNTEAFF.

This clone is a singleton in its sample. For the CDR3, the DNA is TGCGCCAGCAGCAGCCTGGACAGGGGTGGCACTGAAGCTTTCTTT. This codes for CASSSLDRGGTEAFF. V gene TRBV5-1 combines with J gene TRBJ1-1; TRBD1 aligns across 9 bases. After removal of 4 bases from V and 4 bases from J, the junction contained 8 bases not matched to a gene. CDR3 length: 15 residues. CDR1 and CDR2 from the germline V gene are SGHRS and YFSETQ.

V and J are TRBV6-6 and TRBJ2-5; perhaps TRBD1 as D (6 bases). Trimming stripped 1 base from V and 2 bases from J, with 14 bases between. The V gene's germline CDR1 is MNHNY and CDR2 SVGAGI (reference sequence). The CDR3 contains 16 residues. CDR3 loop: CASSYLGPGQQETQYF. The CDR3, as DNA: TGTGCCAGCAGTTACTTGGGACCAGGACAGCAAGAGACCCAGTACTTC.